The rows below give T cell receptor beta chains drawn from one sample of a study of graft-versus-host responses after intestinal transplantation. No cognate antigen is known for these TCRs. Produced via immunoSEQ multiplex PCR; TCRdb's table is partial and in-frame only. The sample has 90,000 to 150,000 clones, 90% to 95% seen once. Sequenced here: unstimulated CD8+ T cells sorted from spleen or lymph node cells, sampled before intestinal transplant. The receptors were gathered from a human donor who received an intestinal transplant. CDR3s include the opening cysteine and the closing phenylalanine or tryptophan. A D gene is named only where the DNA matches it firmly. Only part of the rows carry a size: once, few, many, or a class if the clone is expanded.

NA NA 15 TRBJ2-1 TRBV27 CASSLSRQGVSEQFF TGTGCCAGCAGTTTATCGCGGCAGGGCGTTAGTGAGCAGTTCTTC
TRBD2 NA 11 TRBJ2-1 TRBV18 CASSPGGEQFF TGTGCCAGCTCGCCGGGGGGGGAGCAGTTCTTC
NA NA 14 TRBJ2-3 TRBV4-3 CASSPTDTTDTQYF TGCGCCAGCAGCCCGACCGACACCACAGATACGCAGTATTTT
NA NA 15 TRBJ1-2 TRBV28 CASSPSGPPDYGYTF TGTGCCAGCAGTCCCTCAGGTCCACCCGACTATGGCTACACCTTC
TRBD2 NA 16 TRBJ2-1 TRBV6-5 CASSYGTSGGYNEQFF TGTGCCAGCAGTTACGGCACTAGCGGGGGTTACAATGAGCAGTTCTTC
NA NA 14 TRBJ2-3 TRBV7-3 CASSESRGTDTQYF TGTGCCAGCAGCGAAAGTCGGGGAACAGATACGCAGTATTTT
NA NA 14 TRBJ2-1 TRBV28 CASSPLDRYNEQFF TGTGCCAGCAGTCCCCTCGACAGGTACAATGAGCAGTTCTTC
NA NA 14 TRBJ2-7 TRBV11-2 CASSSGTATYEQYF TGTGCCAGCAGCTCAGGGACGGCCACCTACGAGCAGTACTTC
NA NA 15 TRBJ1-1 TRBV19 CASSIDAQGRTEAFF TGTGCCAGTAGTATAGATGCTCAGGGGAGGACTGAAGCTTTCTTT
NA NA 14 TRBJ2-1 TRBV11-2 CASAPWEYYNEQFF TGTGCCAGCGCGCCCTGGGAGTACTACAATGAGCAGTTCTTC
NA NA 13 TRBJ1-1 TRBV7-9 CASLRGAGTEAFF TGTGCCAGCCTGAGGGGGGCTGGTACTGAAGCTTTCTTT
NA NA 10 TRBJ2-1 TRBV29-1 CSVESSEQFF TGCAGCGTTGAGAGTAGTGAGCAGTTCTTC
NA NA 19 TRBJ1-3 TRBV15 CATSRDEVPTPNSGNTIYF TGTGCCACCAGCAGAGATGAGGTCCCCACCCCTAACTCTGGAAACACCATATATTTT
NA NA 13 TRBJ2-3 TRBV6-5 CASKERGLDTQYF TGTGCCAGCAAAGAACGGGGACTCGATACGCAGTATTTT
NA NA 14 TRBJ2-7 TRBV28 CASSPAGTSYEQYF TGTGCCAGCAGTCCCGCCGGGACAAGCTACGAGCAGTACTTC
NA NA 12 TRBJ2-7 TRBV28 CASSFGGDEQYF TGTGCCAGCAGTTTTGGGGGTGACGAGCAGTACTTC
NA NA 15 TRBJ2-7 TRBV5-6 CASSFGAGVPNEQYF TGTGCCAGCAGCTTTGGGGCAGGGGTTCCCAACGAGCAGTACTTC
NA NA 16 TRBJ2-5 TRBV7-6 CASSLRTSGVGETQYF TGTGCCAGCAGCTTAAGAACTTCTGGGGTGGGTGAGACCCAGTACTTC
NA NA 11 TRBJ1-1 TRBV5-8 CASSFGTEAFF TGTGCCAGCAGCTTTGGCACTGAAGCTTTCTTT
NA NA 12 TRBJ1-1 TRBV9 CASSVVGGEAFF TGTGCCAGCAGCGTAGTTGGGGGTGAAGCTTTCTTT
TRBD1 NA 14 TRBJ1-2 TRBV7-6 CASSPGQQGGGYTF TGTGCCAGCAGCCCGGGACAGCAAGGAGGGGGCTACACCTTC
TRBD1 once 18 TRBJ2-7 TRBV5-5 CASSLRYMDRVFSHEQYF TGTGCCAGCAGCTTGAGGTATATGGACAGGGTGTTTTCCCACGAGCAGTACTTC
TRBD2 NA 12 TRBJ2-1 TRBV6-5 CASSYSGTSEFF TGTGCCAGCAGTTACTCGGGGACTAGCGAGTTCTTC
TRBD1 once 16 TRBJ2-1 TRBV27 CASSGQASLSYNEQFF TGTGCCAGCTCGGGACAGGCGAGTCTATCCTACAATGAGCAGTTCTTC
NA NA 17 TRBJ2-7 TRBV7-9 CASTRVRYPTRTYEQYF TGTGCCAGCACAAGGGTCCGTTACCCGACCCGGACCTACGAGCAGTACTTC
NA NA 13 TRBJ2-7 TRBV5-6 CASSYEAPYEQYF TGTGCCAGCAGCTACGAGGCCCCCTACGAGCAGTACTTC
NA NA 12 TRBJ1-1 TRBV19 CASSINPPEAFF TGTGCCAGTAGTATAAATCCGCCCGAAGCTTTCTTT
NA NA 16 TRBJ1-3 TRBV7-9 CASSLNPVNSGNTIYF TGTGCCAGCAGCTTAAACCCAGTAAACTCTGGAAACACCATATATTTT
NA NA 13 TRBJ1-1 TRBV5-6 CASSLGTTFEAFF TGTGCCAGCAGCTTGGGAACAACTTTTGAAGCTTTCTTT
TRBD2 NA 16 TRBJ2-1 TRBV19 CASSIDGGSGGNEQFF TGTGCCAGTAGTATAGATGGCGGGAGTGGGGGTAATGAGCAGTTCTTC
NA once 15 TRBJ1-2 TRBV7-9 CASSLARSREGGYTF TGTGCCAGCAGCTTAGCGAGGAGCAGGGAGGGAGGCTACACCTTC
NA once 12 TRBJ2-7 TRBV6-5 CASGISWHEQYF TGTGCCAGCGGCATCTCTTGGCACGAGCAGTACTTC
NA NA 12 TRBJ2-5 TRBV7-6 CASSLAQETQYF TGTGCCAGCAGCCTTGCTCAAGAGACCCAGTACTTC
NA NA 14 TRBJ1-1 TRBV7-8 CASSYNSPNTEAFF TGTGCCAGCAGCTATAATTCCCCGAACACTGAAGCTTTCTTT
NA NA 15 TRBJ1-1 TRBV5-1 CASSLAGGLNTEAFF TGCGCCAGCAGCTTGGCGGGGGGGTTGAACACTGAAGCTTTCTTT
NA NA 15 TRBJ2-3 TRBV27 CASTLGPTSTDTQYF TGTGCCAGCACGTTGGGGCCGACTAGCACAGATACGCAGTATTTT
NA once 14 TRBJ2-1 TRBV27 CASRFSLGYNEQFF TGTGCCAGCAGATTTAGCTTGGGGTACAATGAGCAGTTCTTC
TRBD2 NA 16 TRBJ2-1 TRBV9 CASSPPGGASYNEQFF TGTGCCAGCAGCCCCCCGGGAGGGGCCTCCTACAATGAGCAGTTCTTC
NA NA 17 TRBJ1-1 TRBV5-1 CASSWAERQGRGTEAFF TGCGCCAGCAGCTGGGCCGAAAGGCAGGGGAGGGGCACTGAAGCTTTCTTT
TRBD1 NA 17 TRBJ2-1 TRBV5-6 CASSLKVRGPLDNEQFF TGTGCCAGCAGCTTGAAGGTCAGGGGGCCACTGGACAATGAGCAGTTCTTC
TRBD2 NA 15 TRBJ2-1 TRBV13 CASSTPSGSYNEQFF TGTGCCAGCAGCACCCCTAGCGGGAGTTACAATGAGCAGTTCTTC
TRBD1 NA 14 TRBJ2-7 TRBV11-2 CASSSKGAPYEQYF TGTGCCAGCAGCTCCAAGGGGGCTCCCTACGAGCAGTACTTC
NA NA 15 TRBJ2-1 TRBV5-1 CASSAGMTAVDEQFF TGCGCCAGCAGCGCCGGGATGACCGCTGTTGATGAGCAGTTCTTC
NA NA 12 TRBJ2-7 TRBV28 CASSPSSVEQYF TGTGCCAGCAGTCCCAGTAGCGTCGAGCAGTACTTC
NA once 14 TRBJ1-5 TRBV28 CASSLYVFRQPQHF TGTGCCAGCAGTTTATACGTTTTTAGGCAGCCCCAGCATTTT
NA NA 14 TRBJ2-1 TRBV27 CASSLSETYNEQFF TGTGCCAGCAGTTTGAGTGAGACCTACAATGAGCAGTTCTTC
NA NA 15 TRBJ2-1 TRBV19 CASRIAMASYNEQFF TGTGCCAGTAGAATAGCTATGGCCTCCTACAATGAGCAGTTCTTC
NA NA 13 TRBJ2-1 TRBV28 CASSLSAGNEQFF TGTGCCAGCAGTTTAAGCGCAGGGAATGAGCAGTTCTTC
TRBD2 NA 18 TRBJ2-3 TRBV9 CASSPEPGLAGGTDTQYF TGTGCCAGCAGCCCCGAACCGGGACTAGCGGGAGGGACAGATACGCAGTATTTT
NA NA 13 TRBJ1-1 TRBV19 CASSRVLSPEAFF TGTGCCAGTAGTAGGGTCCTCTCTCCTGAAGCTTTCTTT